The 3 T cell receptor beta chains reported below all come from one sample, sequenced in a study of early T cells in non-severe SARS-CoV-2 infection (dated by TCRdb to the early 2020s). The library was prepared using 5' RACE. TCRdb records NextSeq 500 as the sequencer. TCRdb handled the public reads itself, with Q25 trimming in fastp and clone calling in MiXCR, and kept productive beta chains. Rows with a matching CDR3 protein are joined into one entry that keeps the most common DNA and genes. In all, the sample holds tens of thousands of distinct CDR3 sequences, and roughly 6.1% of those were seen once. Of the sample, around 21% is held by the ten largest clones. The specimen was whole blood, collected at baseline. The receptors originated from an adult who was a healthcare worker with PCR-confirmed SARS-CoV-2 infection or an uninfected control (not recorded which).

This clonotype was recorded many times. V gene TRBV14 combines with J gene TRBJ2-3, with 7 bases fitting TRBD2. V was clipped by 0 bases and J by 7 bases; unmatched bases: 10. CDR3 length equals 16 residues. Germline V gene data show CDR1 as SGHDN and CDR2 as FVKESK. The CDR3 DNA follows: TGTGCCAGCAGCCAAGAAATCCAGCGGGGAATTAATACGCAGTATTTT. This codes for CASSQEIQRGINTQYF.

This clonotype occurred many times. This sequence joins TRBV5-4 and TRBJ1-2; 9 positions agree with TRBD1. Trimming at V came to 4 bases and at J to 8 bases, leaving 9 bases not matched to a gene. Germline-derived CDR1 and CDR2 are SGHNT and YYREEE (reference sequence). This CDR3 is 14 amino acids long. The CDR3 sequence is CASSLGQGIDGYTF. CDR3 coding DNA: TGTGCCAGCAGCCTGGGACAGGGAATCGACGGCTACACCTTC.

The chain uses TRBV5-4 and TRBJ1-1; D remains unclear. V was shortened by 2 bases and J by 7 bases, with 9 bases between the two germline ends. CDR1 and CDR2 from the germline V gene are SGHNT and YYREEE (reference sequence). The CDR3 has 12 residues. CDR3 DNA sequence: TGTGCCAGCAGCTTCAGGTCTGATGAAGCTTTCTTT. Translation gives CASSFRSDEAFF. Drawing the rest from reference TRBV5-4 and TRBJ1-1, the complete variable domain is ETGVTQSPTHLIKTRGQQVTLRCSSQSGHNTVSWYQQALGQGPQFIFQYYREEENGRGNFPPRFSGLQFPNYSSELNVNALELDDSALYLCASSFRSDEAFFGQGTRLTVV.